This T cell receptor beta chain was captured in a study of Graves' ophthalmopathy and Graves' hyperthyroidism. Broader study findings: Clonotypes were expanded in thyroid at above 0.001 frequency, and most also appeared in blood.

RNA transcripts yielded amplified TCR beta CDR3 regions. Second-round multiplex PCR came after first-round RT-PCR with HTBI primers. TCRdb used MiXCR to reprocess the multiplex PCR reads, holding one entry per CDR3 protein. This repertoire shows around 470,000 distinct CDR3 sequences, approximately 15% found once; its top ten account for over 8%. V lost 4 bases and J lost 2, with 14 bases in between. Germline V gene data show CDR1 as SGHTA and CDR2 as FQGNSA. The CDR3 has 15 residues. This clonotype was seen ten or more times. The antigen remains unidentified. The receptor's source is a woman in her twenties or thirties with Graves' ophthalmopathy. The sequencing input was blood. This chain uses TRBV7-2 with TRBJ1-2, with D perhaps matching TRBD1 (5 bases). Written as DNA, the CDR3 is TGTGCCAGCAGCTGGGGACGGAATCTCAACTATGGCTACACCTTC. The encoded protein is CASSWGRNLNYGYTF.